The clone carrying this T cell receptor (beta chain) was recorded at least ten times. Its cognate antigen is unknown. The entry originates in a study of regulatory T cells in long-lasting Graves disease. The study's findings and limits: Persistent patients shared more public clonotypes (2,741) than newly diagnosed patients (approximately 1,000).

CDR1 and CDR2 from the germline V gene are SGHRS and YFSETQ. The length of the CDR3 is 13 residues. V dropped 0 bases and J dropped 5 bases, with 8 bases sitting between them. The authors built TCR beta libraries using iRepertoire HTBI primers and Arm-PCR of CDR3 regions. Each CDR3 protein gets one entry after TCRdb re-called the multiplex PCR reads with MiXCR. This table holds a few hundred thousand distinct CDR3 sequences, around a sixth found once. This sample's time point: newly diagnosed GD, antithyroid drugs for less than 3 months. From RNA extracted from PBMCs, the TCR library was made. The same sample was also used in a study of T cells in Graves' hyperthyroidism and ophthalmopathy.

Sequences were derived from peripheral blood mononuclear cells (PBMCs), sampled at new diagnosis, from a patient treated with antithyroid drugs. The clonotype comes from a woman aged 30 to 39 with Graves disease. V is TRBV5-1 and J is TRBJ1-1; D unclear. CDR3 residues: CASSLEVDTEAFF. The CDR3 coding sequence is TGCGCCAGCAGCTTGGAGGTAGATACTGAAGCTTTCTTT.